This entry describes one T cell receptor (beta chain). The record originates from a study of control samples from healthy donors and cancer patients. The table came from immunoSEQ multiplex PCR; TCRdb's copy has only in-frame clones and leaves some out. The sample gives 90,000 to 100,000 clones, 79% of which show up once; about 10% is in the top ten. The ends lost 1 base at V and 6 bases at J; junction bases unmatched: 5. The CDR3 contains 15 residues. Germline loops: CDR1 SGDLS, CDR2 YYNGEE. The gene calls are TRBV9 and TRBJ2-3; TRBD1 aligns across 10 bases. This sequence was found in a woman in her 30s in good health. The sequenced sample was blood. The CDR3 is CASSVRQGALDTQYF. The CDR3 bases are TGTGCCAGCAGCGTAAGACAGGGGGCACTGGATACGCAGTATTTT.